These T cell receptor beta chains were read from a single sample in a study of blood T cell repertoires in COVID-19. Generated by immunoSEQ multiplex PCR, the TCRdb table keeps only in-frame clones and is missing some. This sample has hundreds of thousands of clones, with 79% found just once. Sequenced input: peripheral blood. The source is a woman in her thirties or forties with active or convalescent COVID-19. Each CDR3 is given with its conserved first and last residue. The order of the fields is J gene, D gene, V gene, clone size, CDR3 DNA, CDR3 protein. The D gene is left open where the match is weak. Expanded clones are given a class, and other clones once, few, many or no size at all.

j_call: TRBJ2-5
d_call: .
v_call: TRBV10-3
clone_size: .
cdr3_nt: TGTGCCATCCGACCCGAGGGAGAGACCCAGTACTTC
cdr3_aa: CAIRPEGETQYF

j_call: TRBJ1-2
d_call: TRBD1
v_call: TRBV5-5
clone_size: .
cdr3_nt: TGTGCCAGCAGCCACCGACAGGGGCGCAGAGGCTACACCTTC
cdr3_aa: CASSHRQGRRGYTF

j_call: TRBJ2-5
d_call: TRBD1
v_call: TRBV5-1
clone_size: .
cdr3_nt: TGCGCCAGCAGCCCGCAAGGGGGCCGGGAGACCCAGTACTTC
cdr3_aa: CASSPQGGRETQYF

j_call: TRBJ1-6
d_call: .
v_call: TRBV28
clone_size: .
cdr3_nt: TGTGCCAGCAGTTTACGGAGCTCCTATAATTCACCCCTCCACTTT
cdr3_aa: CASSLRSSYNSPLHF

j_call: TRBJ2-3
d_call: .
v_call: TRBV6-4
clone_size: .
cdr3_nt: TGTGCCAGCAGTGAAGGTTCTAGCGACACAGATACGCAGTATTTT
cdr3_aa: CASSEGSSDTDTQYF

j_call: TRBJ2-7
d_call: .
v_call: TRBV28
clone_size: .
cdr3_nt: TGTGCCAGCAGTTCCCCGGACAGCTCCTACGAGCAGTACTTC
cdr3_aa: CASSSPDSSYEQYF

j_call: TRBJ1-2
d_call: .
v_call: TRBV24-1
clone_size: once
cdr3_nt: TGTGCCACCAGTGATCCAGGCGGGGTGGACTATGGCTACACCTTC
cdr3_aa: CATSDPGGVDYGYTF

j_call: TRBJ1-2
d_call: .
v_call: TRBV3-1/TRBV3-2
clone_size: .
cdr3_nt: TGTGCCAGCAGCCAATGGTTGGGAGACTATGGCTACACCTTC
cdr3_aa: CASSQWLGDYGYTF

j_call: TRBJ1-6
d_call: TRBD1
v_call: TRBV12-3/TRBV12-4
clone_size: .
cdr3_nt: TGTGCCAGCAGTCTCAGACAGGGCCTCCCCCTCCACTTT
cdr3_aa: CASSLRQGLPLHF

j_call: TRBJ2-5
d_call: TRBD1
v_call: TRBV6-5
clone_size: once
cdr3_nt: TGTGCCAGCAGTTACTTGGGGGACAGTCCCCAAGAGACCCAGTACTTC
cdr3_aa: CASSYLGDSPQETQYF

j_call: TRBJ1-5
d_call: TRBD1
v_call: TRBV10-1
clone_size: .
cdr3_nt: TGCGCCAGCAGTGGTCAGGGGGGTGGCAATCAGCCCCAGCATTTT
cdr3_aa: CASSGQGGGNQPQHF

j_call: TRBJ1-6
d_call: .
v_call: TRBV3-1/TRBV3-2
clone_size: once
cdr3_nt: TGTGCCAGCAGCCAAGAAAGCTCACCCCTCCACTTT
cdr3_aa: CASSQESSPLHF

j_call: TRBJ1-5
d_call: .
v_call: TRBV9
clone_size: .
cdr3_nt: TGTGCCAGCAGCCAAGGTGGCGGAAGCAATCAGCCCCAGCATTTT
cdr3_aa: CASSQGGGSNQPQHF

j_call: TRBJ2-1
d_call: TRBD1
v_call: TRBV6-2/TRBV6-3
clone_size: .
cdr3_nt: TGTGCCAGCAGTCTCAGGGGGAATGAGCAGTTCTTC
cdr3_aa: CASSLRGNEQFF

j_call: TRBJ1-5
d_call: TRBD1
v_call: TRBV6-5
clone_size: .
cdr3_nt: TGTGCCAGCAGTAACGGACAGGGAAGCAATCAGCCCCAGCATTTT
cdr3_aa: CASSNGQGSNQPQHF

j_call: TRBJ1-4
d_call: .
v_call: TRBV3-1/TRBV3-2
clone_size: .
cdr3_nt: TGTGCCAGCAGCCACAGAAATGAAAAACTGTTTTTT
cdr3_aa: CASSHRNEKLFF

j_call: TRBJ2-1
d_call: TRBD1
v_call: TRBV9
clone_size: .
cdr3_nt: TGTGCCAGCAGCCGGCTTGGACAGGGATACAATGAGCAGTTCTTC
cdr3_aa: CASSRLGQGYNEQFF

j_call: TRBJ1-6
d_call: .
v_call: TRBV30
clone_size: .
cdr3_nt: TGTGCCTGGATCGGGAAGGGGGTCTCACCCCTCCACTTT
cdr3_aa: CAWIGKGVSPLHF

j_call: TRBJ2-5
d_call: TRBD1
v_call: TRBV5-1
clone_size: .
cdr3_nt: TGCGCCAGCAGCTTGGTCCAGGGGGCTAGGGAGACCCAGTACTTC
cdr3_aa: CASSLVQGARETQYF

j_call: TRBJ1-6
d_call: .
v_call: TRBV7-3
clone_size: .
cdr3_nt: TGTGCCAGCAGCTTATATCAGGGGCGGAATTCACCCCTCCACTTT
cdr3_aa: CASSLYQGRNSPLHF

j_call: TRBJ1-2
d_call: TRBD1
v_call: TRBV7-9
clone_size: once
cdr3_nt: TGTGCCAGCAGCCCCTCGGACAGGTTGTATGGCTACACCTTC
cdr3_aa: CASSPSDRLYGYTF

j_call: TRBJ1-1
d_call: .
v_call: TRBV10-3
clone_size: .
cdr3_nt: TGTGCCATCAGTGGTGGTCCCGAGTCCACTGAAGCTTTCTTT
cdr3_aa: CAISGGPESTEAFF

j_call: TRBJ2-3
d_call: TRBD1
v_call: TRBV19
clone_size: .
cdr3_nt: TGTGCCAGTAGCGGGGACAGAAGAACAGATACGCAGTATTTT
cdr3_aa: CASSGDRRTDTQYF

j_call: TRBJ2-2
d_call: .
v_call: TRBV15
clone_size: .
cdr3_nt: TGTGCCACCAGCACCCGGAACACCGGGGAGCTGTTTTTT
cdr3_aa: CATSTRNTGELFF

j_call: TRBJ1-3
d_call: .
v_call: TRBV15
clone_size: .
cdr3_nt: TGTGCCACCGCACGAGACAGTAGCTCTGGAAACACCATATATTTT
cdr3_aa: CATARDSSSGNTIYF

j_call: TRBJ1-4
d_call: TRBD1
v_call: TRBV23-1
clone_size: .
cdr3_nt: TGCGCCAGCAGTAACGTCGGGACAGGGAGGGAAAAACTGTTTTTT
cdr3_aa: CASSNVGTGREKLFF

j_call: TRBJ1-5
d_call: .
v_call: TRBV10-3
clone_size: .
cdr3_nt: TGTGCCATCAGTGAGGCATCAGGCTCGAATCAGCCCCAGCATTTT
cdr3_aa: CAISEASGSNQPQHF

j_call: TRBJ2-1
d_call: TRBD2
v_call: TRBV27
clone_size: few
cdr3_nt: TGTGCCAGCAGTCGCGGGACTAGCGGGGGAGGTGGCAATGAGCAGTTCTTC
cdr3_aa: CASSRGTSGGGGNEQFF

j_call: TRBJ1-2
d_call: .
v_call: TRBV28
clone_size: .
cdr3_nt: TGTGCCAGCAGTTTCCCCGACAGTTGGGGGCTCTATGGCTACACCTTC
cdr3_aa: CASSFPDSWGLYGYTF

j_call: TRBJ1-2
d_call: .
v_call: TRBV28
clone_size: once
cdr3_nt: TGTGCCAGCAGCCGCGCGGGGAAGGGGTATGGCTACACCTTC
cdr3_aa: CASSRAGKGYGYTF

j_call: TRBJ2-3
d_call: TRBD2
v_call: TRBV5-1
clone_size: .
cdr3_nt: TGCGCCAGCAGCTTGGATCCTAGCGGGGGGACAGATACGCAGTATTTT
cdr3_aa: CASSLDPSGGTDTQYF

j_call: TRBJ2-1
d_call: TRBD1
v_call: TRBV6-5
clone_size: .
cdr3_nt: TGTGCCAGCAAACCGGGACAGGGTAACAATGAGCAGTTCTTC
cdr3_aa: CASKPGQGNNEQFF

j_call: TRBJ2-7
d_call: TRBD1
v_call: TRBV11-3
clone_size: .
cdr3_nt: TGTGCCAGCAGCCCATACCGGGACAGCTACGAGCAGTACTTC
cdr3_aa: CASSPYRDSYEQYF

j_call: TRBJ1-6
d_call: TRBD1
v_call: TRBV6-5
clone_size: .
cdr3_nt: TGTGCCAGCACGAGGACAGGGACCTATAATTCACCCCTCCACTTT
cdr3_aa: CASTRTGTYNSPLHF

j_call: TRBJ2-1
d_call: .
v_call: TRBV2
clone_size: once
cdr3_nt: TGTGCCAGCACCCCCATGAATGAGCAGTTCTTC
cdr3_aa: CASTPMNEQFF

j_call: TRBJ1-4
d_call: .
v_call: TRBV10-3
clone_size: .
cdr3_nt: TGTGCCATCAGTGAGTCGGTCGGCAGCGGAGAAAAACTGTTTTTT
cdr3_aa: CAISESVGSGEKLFF

j_call: TRBJ1-2
d_call: TRBD1
v_call: TRBV6-1
clone_size: once
cdr3_nt: TGTGCCAGCAGTGAGCGGACAGGTGGCTACACCTTC
cdr3_aa: CASSERTGGYTF

j_call: TRBJ2-7
d_call: .
v_call: TRBV28
clone_size: .
cdr3_nt: TGTGGAACCGGGAATGCCTACGAGCAGTACTTC
cdr3_aa: CGTGNAYEQYF

j_call: TRBJ1-5
d_call: TRBD1
v_call: TRBV19
clone_size: few
cdr3_nt: TGTGCCAGTACGAACAGGGGGGTAGGGCAGCCCCAGCATTTT
cdr3_aa: CASTNRGVGQPQHF

j_call: TRBJ2-5
d_call: TRBD1
v_call: TRBV11-2
clone_size: .
cdr3_nt: TGTGCCAGCAGCTTAGATCGGGGACAGGGGTGGGAGACCCAGTACTTC
cdr3_aa: CASSLDRGQGWETQYF

j_call: TRBJ2-4
d_call: .
v_call: TRBV3-1/TRBV3-2
clone_size: .
cdr3_nt: TGTGCCAGCAGCCAAGTGGGACTGCCTCGAGACATTCAGTACTTC
cdr3_aa: CASSQVGLPRDIQYF

j_call: TRBJ1-4
d_call: TRBD1
v_call: TRBV29-1
clone_size: .
cdr3_nt: TGCAGCGTTTGGTTTGAGGGGACAGGGTTACAAAAACTGTTTTTT
cdr3_aa: CSVWFEGTGLQKLFF

j_call: TRBJ1-1
d_call: .
v_call: TRBV7-9
clone_size: .
cdr3_nt: TGTGCCAGCAGCCCCCAAGGTAAGACAGAAGCTTTCTTT
cdr3_aa: CASSPQGKTEAFF

j_call: TRBJ1-2
d_call: TRBD1
v_call: TRBV10-3
clone_size: .
cdr3_nt: TGTGCCATCAGTCCTATAGGACAGGGATATGGCTACACCTTC
cdr3_aa: CAISPIGQGYGYTF

j_call: TRBJ2-2
d_call: .
v_call: TRBV12-3/TRBV12-4
clone_size: .
cdr3_nt: TGTGCCGCGGGACAGACGAACACCGGGGAGCTGTTTTTT
cdr3_aa: CAAGQTNTGELFF

j_call: TRBJ2-5
d_call: TRBD1
v_call: TRBV19
clone_size: .
cdr3_nt: TGTGCCAGTAGTATTAAGGGGGCGGTAAAGGAGACCCAGTACTTC
cdr3_aa: CASSIKGAVKETQYF

j_call: TRBJ1-5
d_call: TRBD1
v_call: TRBV19
clone_size: .
cdr3_nt: TGTGCCAGTACCCTCGGGACAGGTAATCAGCCCCAGCATTTT
cdr3_aa: CASTLGTGNQPQHF

j_call: TRBJ1-6
d_call: TRBD1
v_call: TRBV6-5
clone_size: .
cdr3_nt: TGTGCCAGCAGTCTACACGGGACAGATAATTCACCCCTCCACTTT
cdr3_aa: CASSLHGTDNSPLHF